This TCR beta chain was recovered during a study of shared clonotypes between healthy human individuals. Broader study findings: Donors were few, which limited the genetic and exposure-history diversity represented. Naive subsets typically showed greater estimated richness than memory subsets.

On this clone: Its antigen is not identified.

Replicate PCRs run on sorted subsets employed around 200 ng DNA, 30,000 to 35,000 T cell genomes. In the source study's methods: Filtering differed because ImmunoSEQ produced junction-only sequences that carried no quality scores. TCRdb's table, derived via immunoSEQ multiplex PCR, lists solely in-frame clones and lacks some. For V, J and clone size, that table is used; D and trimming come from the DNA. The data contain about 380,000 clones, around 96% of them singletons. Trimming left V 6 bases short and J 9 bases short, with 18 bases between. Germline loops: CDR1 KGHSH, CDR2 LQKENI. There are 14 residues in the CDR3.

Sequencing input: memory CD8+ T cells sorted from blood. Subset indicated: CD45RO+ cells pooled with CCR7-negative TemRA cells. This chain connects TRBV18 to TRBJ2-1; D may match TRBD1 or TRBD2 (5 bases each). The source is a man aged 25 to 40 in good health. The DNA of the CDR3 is TGTGCCAGCTCCCGCCCCGCTATCGGGGCTGAGCAGTTCTTC. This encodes CASSRPAIGAEQFF.